This TCR beta chain was sequenced during a study of graft-versus-host responses after intestinal transplantation. Across the whole study: After anti-thymocyte globulin induction, recipients took tacrolimus and steroids for three to four years. Findings and limits, study-wide: Among circulating GvH clones, peak levels were associated with early post-transplant declines in HvG clones. The study found high graft-versus-host to host-versus-graft clonal ratios in allografts of patients with graft-donor T cell macrochimerism.

Clones were read by immunoSEQ multiplex PCR, and TCRdb kept only the in-frame ones, dropping some. The table includes roughly 110,000 clones, more than 90% detected once. For this clone: Antigen: not known.

CDR1 is SSHAT, CDR2 FNYEAQ, per germline (reference sequence). The CDR3 is 16 amino acids. The V and J ends lost 5 bases and 0 bases, in that order; junction bases with no gene match: 7. The source material was unstimulated CD4+ T cells sorted from spleen or lymph node cells, sampled before transplant. The receptor was derived from a human donor who was the organ donor for an intestinal transplant. V is TRBV7-7 and J is TRBJ2-1, with TRBD2 matching 7 bases. The CDR3: CASSPLGLSSYNEQFF. In DNA form, the CDR3 reads TGTGCCAGCAGCCCTTTGGGACTATCCTCCTACAATGAGCAGTTCTTC.